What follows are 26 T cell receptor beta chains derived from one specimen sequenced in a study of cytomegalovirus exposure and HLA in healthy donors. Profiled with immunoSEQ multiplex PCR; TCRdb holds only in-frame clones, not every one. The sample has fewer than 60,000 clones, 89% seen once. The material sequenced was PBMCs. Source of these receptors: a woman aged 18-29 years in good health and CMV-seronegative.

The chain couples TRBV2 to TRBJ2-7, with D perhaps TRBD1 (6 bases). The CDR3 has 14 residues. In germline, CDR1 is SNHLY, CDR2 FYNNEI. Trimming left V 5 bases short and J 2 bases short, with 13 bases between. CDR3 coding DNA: TGTGCCAGCAGTCACCCGGACAGTGCCTACGAGCAGTACTTC. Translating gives CASSHPDSAYEQYF.

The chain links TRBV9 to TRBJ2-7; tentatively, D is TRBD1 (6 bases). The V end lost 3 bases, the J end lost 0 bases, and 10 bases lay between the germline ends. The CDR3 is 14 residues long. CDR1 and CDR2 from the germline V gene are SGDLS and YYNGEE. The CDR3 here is CASSADRTSYEQYF. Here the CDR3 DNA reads TGTGCCAGCAGCGCCGACAGGACCTCCTACGAGCAGTACTTC.

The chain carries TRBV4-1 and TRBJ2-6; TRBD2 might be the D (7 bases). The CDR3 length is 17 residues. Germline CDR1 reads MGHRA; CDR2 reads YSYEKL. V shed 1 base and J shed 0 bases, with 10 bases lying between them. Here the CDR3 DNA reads TGCGCCAGCAGCCAAGGGGAGGGGGTCTCTGGGGCCAACGTCCTGACTTTC. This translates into CASSQGEGVSGANVLTF.

CDR3 sequence reads: CASSLRGQGLGEQYF. In DNA form, the CDR3 reads TGTGCCAGCAGCCTGAGGGGACAGGGGCTCGGGGAGCAGTACTTC. The genes are TRBV5-5 and TRBJ2-7, with 10 bases fitting TRBD1. Germline assignment: CDR1 SGHKS and CDR2 YYEKEE (reference sequence). This CDR3 spans 15 amino acids. With V trimmed by 4 bases and J by 7 bases, 11 bases remained unmatched.

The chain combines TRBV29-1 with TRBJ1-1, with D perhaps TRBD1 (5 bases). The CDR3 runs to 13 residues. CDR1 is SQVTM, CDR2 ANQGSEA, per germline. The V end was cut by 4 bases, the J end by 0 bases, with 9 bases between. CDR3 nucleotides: TGCAGCGTTGGCGGACACATGAACACTGAAGCTTTCTTT. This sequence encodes CSVGGHMNTEAFF.

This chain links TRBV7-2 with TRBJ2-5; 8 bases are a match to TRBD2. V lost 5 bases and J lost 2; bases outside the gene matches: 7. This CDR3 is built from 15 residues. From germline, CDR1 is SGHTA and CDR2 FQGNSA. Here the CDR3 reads CASSKAASGQETQYF. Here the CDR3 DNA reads TGTGCCAGCAGCAAAGCGGCTAGCGGGCAAGAGACCCAGTACTTC.

DNA of the CDR3: TGTGCCAGCAGCTTCGGATCGGACAGGCGACGGAACACCATATATTTT. Amino acid sequence: CASSFGSDRRRNTIYF. V gene TRBV5-6 combines with J gene TRBJ1-3; 7 positions agree with TRBD1. Germline loops: CDR1 SGHDT, CDR2 YYEEEE. The CDR3 sequence is 16 residues long. The V gene end was trimmed by 2 bases and the J gene end by 7 bases; junction bases not matched to a gene: 12.

The CDR3 sequence is CASHVDTRNYGYTF. CDR3 bases: TGTGCCAGCCACGTGGACACACGTAACTATGGCTACACCTTC. The chain couples TRBV28 to TRBJ1-2, with a possible D match to TRBD1 (5 bases). CDR1 and CDR2 from the germline V gene are MDHEN and SYDVKM. The length of the CDR3 is 14 residues. V lost 8 bases and J 1 base, leaving 14 bases between the germline ends.

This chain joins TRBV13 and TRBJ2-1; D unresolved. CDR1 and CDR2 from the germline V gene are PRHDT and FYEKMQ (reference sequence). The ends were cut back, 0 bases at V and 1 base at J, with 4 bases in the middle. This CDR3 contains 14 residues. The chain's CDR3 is CASSLGRSYNEQFF. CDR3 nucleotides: TGTGCCAGCAGCTTAGGCCGGTCCTACAATGAGCAGTTCTTC.

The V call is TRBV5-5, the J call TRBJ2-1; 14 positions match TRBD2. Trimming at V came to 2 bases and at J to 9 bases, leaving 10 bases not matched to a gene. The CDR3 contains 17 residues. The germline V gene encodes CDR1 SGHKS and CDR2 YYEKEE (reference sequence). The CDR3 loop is CASSFSPTSGGASEQFF. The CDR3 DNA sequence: TGTGCCAGCAGCTTCTCACCGACTAGCGGGGGGGCGAGTGAGCAGTTCTTC.

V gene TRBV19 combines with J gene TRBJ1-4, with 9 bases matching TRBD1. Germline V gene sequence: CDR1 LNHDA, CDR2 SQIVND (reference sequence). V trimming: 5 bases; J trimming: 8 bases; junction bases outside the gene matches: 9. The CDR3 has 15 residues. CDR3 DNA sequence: TGTGCCAGTAGTGAGGGACAGGGATATTGGGAAAAACTGTTTTTT. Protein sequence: CASSEGQGYWEKLFF.

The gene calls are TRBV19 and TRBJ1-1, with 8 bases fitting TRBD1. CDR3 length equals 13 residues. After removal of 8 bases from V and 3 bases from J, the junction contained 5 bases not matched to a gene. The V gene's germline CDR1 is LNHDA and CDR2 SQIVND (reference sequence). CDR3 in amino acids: CASGTGVHTEAFF. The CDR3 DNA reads TGTGCCAGTGGGACAGGTGTTCACACTGAAGCTTTCTTT.

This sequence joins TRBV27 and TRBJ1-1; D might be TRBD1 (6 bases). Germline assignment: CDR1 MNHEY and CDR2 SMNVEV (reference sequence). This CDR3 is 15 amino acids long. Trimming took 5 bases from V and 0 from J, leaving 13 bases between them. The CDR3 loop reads CASSPLTGLNTEAFF. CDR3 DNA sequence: TGTGCCAGCAGTCCTTTGACAGGCCTGAACACTGAAGCTTTCTTT.

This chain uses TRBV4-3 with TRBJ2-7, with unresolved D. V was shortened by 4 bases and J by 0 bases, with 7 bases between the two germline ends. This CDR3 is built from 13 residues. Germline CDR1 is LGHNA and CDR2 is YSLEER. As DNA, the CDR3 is TGCGCCAGCAGCCGTGGGCCCTCCTACGAGCAGTACTTC. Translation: CASSRGPSYEQYF.

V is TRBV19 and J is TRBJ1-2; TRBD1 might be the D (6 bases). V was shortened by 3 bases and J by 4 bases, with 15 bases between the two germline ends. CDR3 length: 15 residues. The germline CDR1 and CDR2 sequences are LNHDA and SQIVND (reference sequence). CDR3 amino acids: CASSIGKQGSYGYTF. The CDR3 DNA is TGTGCCAGTAGTATTGGGAAACAGGGTAGCTATGGCTACACCTTC.

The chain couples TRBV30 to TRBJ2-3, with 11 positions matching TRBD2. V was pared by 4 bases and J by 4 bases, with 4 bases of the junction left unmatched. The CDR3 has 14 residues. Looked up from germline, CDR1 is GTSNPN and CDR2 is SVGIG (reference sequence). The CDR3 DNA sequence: TGTGCCTGGAACCTAGCGGGGGGCGCAGATACGCAGTATTTT. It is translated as CAWNLAGGADTQYF.

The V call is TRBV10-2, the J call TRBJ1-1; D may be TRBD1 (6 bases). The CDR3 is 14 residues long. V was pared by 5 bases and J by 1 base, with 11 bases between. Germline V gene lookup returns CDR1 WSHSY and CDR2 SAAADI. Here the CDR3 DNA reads TGCGCCAGCAGTACGGGGGGCGGGAACACTGAAGCTTTCTTT. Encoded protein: CASSTGGGNTEAFF.

DNA for the CDR3: TGTGCCAGCTCCAGGATGGAAGAGCAGTACTTC. Protein sequence: CASSRMEEQYF. This sequence joins TRBV6-5 and TRBJ2-7; D gene unclear. The CDR3 consists of 11 residues. The V and J ends lost 8 bases and 7 bases respectively, with 12 bases between them. CDR1 and CDR2 from the germline V gene are MNHEY and SVGAGI.

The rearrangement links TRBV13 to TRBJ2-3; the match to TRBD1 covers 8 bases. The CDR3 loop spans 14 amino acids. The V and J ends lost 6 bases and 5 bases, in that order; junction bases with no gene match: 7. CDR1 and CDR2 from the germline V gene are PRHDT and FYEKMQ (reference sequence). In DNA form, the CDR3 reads TGTGCCAGCAGGCCTACAGGGGGTGTAGATACGCAGTATTTT. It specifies CASRPTGGVDTQYF.

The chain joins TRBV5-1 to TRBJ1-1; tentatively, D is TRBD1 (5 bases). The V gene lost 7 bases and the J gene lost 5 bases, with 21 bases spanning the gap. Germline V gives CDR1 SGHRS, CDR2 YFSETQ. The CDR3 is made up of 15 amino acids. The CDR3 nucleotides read TGCGCCAGCTCGATACTGGGCGGGGCCGGGACTGAAGCTTTCTTT. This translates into CASSILGGAGTEAFF.

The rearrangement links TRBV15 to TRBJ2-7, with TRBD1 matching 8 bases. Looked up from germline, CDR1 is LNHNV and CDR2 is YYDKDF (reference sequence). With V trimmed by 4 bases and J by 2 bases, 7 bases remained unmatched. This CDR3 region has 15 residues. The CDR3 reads CATSTITGGPYEQYF. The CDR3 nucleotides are TGTGCCACCAGCACAATCACAGGGGGACCCTACGAGCAGTACTTC.

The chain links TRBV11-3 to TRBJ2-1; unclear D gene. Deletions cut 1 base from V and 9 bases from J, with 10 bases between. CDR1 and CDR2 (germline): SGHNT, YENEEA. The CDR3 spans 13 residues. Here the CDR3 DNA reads TGTGCCAGCAGCTTAGTAGCCACAAGTGAGCAGTTCTTC. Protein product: CASSLVATSEQFF.

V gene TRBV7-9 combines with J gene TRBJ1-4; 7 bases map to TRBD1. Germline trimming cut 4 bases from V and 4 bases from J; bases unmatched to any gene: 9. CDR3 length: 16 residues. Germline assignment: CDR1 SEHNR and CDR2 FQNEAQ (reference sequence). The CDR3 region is CASSYYRRQGNEKLFF. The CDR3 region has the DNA TGTGCCAGCAGCTACTACCGACGACAGGGTAATGAAAAACTGTTTTTT.

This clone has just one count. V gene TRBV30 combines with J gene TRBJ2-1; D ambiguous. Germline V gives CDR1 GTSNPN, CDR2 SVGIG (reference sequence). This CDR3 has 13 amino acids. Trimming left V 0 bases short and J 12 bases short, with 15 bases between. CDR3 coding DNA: TGTGCCTGGAGTGTACGTCGAGCCGTCGGGCAGTTCTTC. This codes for CAWSVRRAVGQFF. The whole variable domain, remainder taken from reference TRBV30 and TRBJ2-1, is SQTIHQWPATLVQPVGSPLSLECTVEGTSNPNLYWYRQAAGRGLQLLFYSVGIGQISSEVPQNLSASRPQDRQFILSSKKLLLSDSGFYLCAWSVRRAVGQFFGPGTRLTVL.

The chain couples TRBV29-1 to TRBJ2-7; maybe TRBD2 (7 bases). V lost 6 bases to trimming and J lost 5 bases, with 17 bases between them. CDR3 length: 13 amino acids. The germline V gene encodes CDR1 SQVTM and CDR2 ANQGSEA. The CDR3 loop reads CSVGGGAPDEQYF. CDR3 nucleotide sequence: TGCAGCGTCGGTGGGGGGGCGCCAGACGAGCAGTACTTC.

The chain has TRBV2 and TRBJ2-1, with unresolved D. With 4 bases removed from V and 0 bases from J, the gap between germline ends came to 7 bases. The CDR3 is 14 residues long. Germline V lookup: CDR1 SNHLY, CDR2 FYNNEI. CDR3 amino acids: CASSGRYSYNEQFF. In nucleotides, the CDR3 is TGTGCCAGCAGTGGCCGCTACTCCTACAATGAGCAGTTCTTC.